This passage covers 27 T cell receptor beta chains from one sample sequenced in a study of T-cell reconstitution after alpha-beta-depleted transplantation in children. As it was prepared, the TCRbeta library received unique molecular identifiers. From the PCR reads, TCRdb called clonotypes with MiXCR, one entry per CDR3 protein. The sample holds just under 550,000 distinct CDR3 sequences, around 17% seen once. Here the sequenced sample was PBMCs from the stem cell graft donor, taken from the stem cell graft. The receptors here all came from a human donor who donated a stem cell graft to a child with acute lymphoblastic leukemia.

The chain carries TRBV6-1 and TRBJ2-1, with 8 bases aligning to TRBD2. In germline, CDR1 is MNHNS, CDR2 SASEGT. CDR3 length: 16 amino acids. V dropped 2 bases and J dropped 2; count of bases not matched to a gene: 5. This chain's CDR3 is CASSERLAIPYNEQFF. DNA for the CDR3: TGTGCCAGCAGTGAAAGACTAGCGATTCCCTACAATGAGCAGTTCTTC.

The V and J genes are TRBV25-1 and TRBJ1-4; unclear D gene. Looked up from germline, CDR1 is MGHDK and CDR2 is SYGVNS. Trimming stripped 0 bases from V and 6 bases from J, with 14 bases between. The CDR3 has 16 residues. The DNA of the CDR3 is TGTGCCAGCAGTGAATATGACCTCCCCCGGGATGAAAAACTGTTTTTT. Protein product: CASSEYDLPRDEKLFF.

This clonotype has more than one count but fewer than ten. The chain combines TRBV7-9 with TRBJ1-1; TRBD1 aligns across 7 bases. CDR1 is SEHNR and CDR2 is FQNEAQ in the germline V gene (reference sequence). J gave up 3 bases and V 5 bases, and 9 bases lay outside the gene matches. CDR3 size: 15 residues. Written as DNA, the CDR3 is TGTGCCAGCAGCCCTCACGGGACAGCGGACACTGAAGCTTTCTTT. It is translated as CASSPHGTADTEAFF.

The chain links TRBV4-1 to TRBJ2-1; 13 bases are a match to TRBD2. Germline assignment: CDR1 MGHRA and CDR2 YSYEKL. The CDR3 extends over 17 amino acids. Trimming at V came to 1 base and at J to 9 bases, leaving 9 bases not matched to a gene. The CDR3 region is CASSQGGLAGRSSEQFF. CDR3 in DNA: TGCGCCAGCAGCCAAGGGGGACTAGCGGGGCGGTCTAGTGAGCAGTTCTTC.

This chain links TRBV4-1 with TRBJ2-1; no definite D call. This CDR3 spans 17 amino acids. Germline V gives CDR1 MGHRA, CDR2 YSYEKL. V was clipped by 0 bases and J by 7 bases, with 19 bases between them. CDR3 sequence reads: CASSQEEWAQEMNEQFF. The CDR3 region has the DNA TGCGCCAGCAGCCAAGAGGAGTGGGCGCAGGAAATGAATGAGCAGTTCTTC.

This clonotype turned up a few times. The gene calls are TRBV5-1 and TRBJ2-7; 10 bases are shared with TRBD2. Germline CDR1 and CDR2: SGHRS and YFSETQ. After removal of 0 bases from V and 3 bases from J, the junction contained 6 bases not matched to a gene. This CDR3 is 16 amino acids long. The CDR3 coding sequence is TGCGCCAGCAGCTTGGTCGTGGGACTAGCGAGCTACGAGCAGTACTTC. Protein: CASSLVVGLASYEQYF. Complete variable domain (other parts from reference TRBV5-1 and TRBJ2-7): KAGVTQTPRYLIKTRGQQVTLSCSPISGHRSVSWYQQTPGQGLQFLFEYFSETQRNKGNFPGRFSGRQFSNSRSEMNVSTLELGDSALYLCASSLVVGLASYEQYFGPGTRLTVT.

The genes are TRBV10-3 and TRBJ2-7; D remains unclear. This CDR3 has 14 residues. Germline assignment: CDR1 ENHRY and CDR2 SYGVKD. V gave up 4 bases and J gave up 4 bases, with 14 bases separating them. Here the CDR3 reads CAISGAAMGYEQYF. DNA for the CDR3: TGTGCCATCAGTGGGGCAGCCATGGGTTACGAGCAGTACTTC.

The table lists this clonotype with many counts. The chain combines TRBV5-5 with TRBJ2-7, with TRBD2 identical over 8 bases. Germline V gives CDR1 SGHKS, CDR2 YYEKEE (reference sequence). This CDR3 is built from 16 residues. Trimming removed 6 bases from V and 2 bases from J; junction bases left unmatched: 13. CDR3 sequence: CASTGGPTSGPYEQYF. CDR3 sequence (DNA): TGTGCCAGCACCGGGGGTCCTACTAGCGGACCCTACGAGCAGTACTTC. The full variable domain, completed using reference TRBV5-5 and TRBJ2-7, is DAGVTQSPTHLIKTRGQQVTLRCSPISGHKSVSWYQQVLGQGPQFIFQYYEKEERGRGNFPDRFSARQFPNYSSELNVNALLLGDSALYLCASTGGPTSGPYEQYFGPGTRLTVT.

The chain has TRBV6-5 and TRBJ1-2; D is possibly TRBD1 (6 bases). Germline-derived CDR1 and CDR2 are MNHEY and SVGAGI. The CDR3 has 15 amino acids. V shed 4 bases and J shed 3 bases, with 15 bases lying between them. CDR3 residues: CASSWPPGDHYGYTF. The CDR3 DNA follows: TGTGCCAGCAGTTGGCCCCCAGGGGACCACTATGGCTACACCTTC.

The CDR3 nucleotides are TGCGCCAGCAGCTTGGTCAGGGGAGCAAACTATGGCTACACCTTC. It specifies CASSLVRGANYGYTF. The chain combines TRBV5-1 with TRBJ1-2, with D possibly matching TRBD1 (6 bases). The germline V gene encodes CDR1 SGHRS and CDR2 YFSETQ. The CDR3 length is 15 residues. Trimming stripped 0 bases from V and 2 bases from J, with 11 bases between.

The chain has TRBV4-2 and TRBJ2-1; maybe TRBD1 (6 bases). With 1 base removed from V and 6 bases from J, the gap between germline ends came to 13 bases. This CDR3 is built from 15 residues. Germline V lookup: CDR1 LGHNA, CDR2 YNFKEQ. The CDR3 nucleotides read TGTGCCAGCAGCCAAGGTCAGGGGTTTGGCAATGAGCAGTTCTTC. Encoded protein: CASSQGQGFGNEQFF.

This chain uses TRBV7-8 with TRBJ2-1, with TRBD2 matching 16 bases. Germline V gene data show CDR1 as SGHVS and CDR2 as FQNEAQ. The junction had 2 bases not matched to a gene; V was cut back by 1 base and J by 2 bases. This CDR3 is built from 18 residues. This CDR3 reads CASSLGGLAGGAYNEQFF. The CDR3 DNA follows: TGTGCCAGCAGCTTAGGGGGACTAGCGGGAGGGGCCTACAATGAGCAGTTCTTC.

V usage is TRBV30 and J usage is TRBJ2-7; possible D gene TRBD1, 5 bases. Germline V CDR1 and CDR2: GTSNPN, SVGIG (reference sequence). Trimming took 0 bases from V and 6 from J, leaving 9 bases between them. This CDR3 region has 12 residues. CDR3 residues: CAWSVSGLEQYF. The CDR3 bases are TGTGCCTGGAGTGTGTCAGGGCTCGAGCAGTACTTC.

The V gene is TRBV12-3 or TRBV12-4, the J gene TRBJ1-1; no firm D call. This CDR3 is built from 16 residues. The V end was cut by 3 bases, the J end by 1 base, with 15 bases between. The CDR3 here is CASSFLNVRENTEAFF. Written as DNA, the CDR3 is TGTGCCAGCAGTTTCCTGAATGTAAGAGAGAACACTGAAGCTTTCTTT.

V is TRBV5-5 and J is TRBJ2-2; D not certain. Germline V gene lookup returns CDR1 SGHKS and CDR2 YYEKEE (reference sequence). V lost 5 bases and J lost 5, with 10 bases in between. The CDR3 spans 13 residues. This chain's CDR3 is CASRGRRTGELFF. The CDR3, as DNA: TGTGCCAGCAGGGGTAGGCGGACCGGGGAGCTGTTTTTT.

This clonotype was observed a handful of times. The V gene is TRBV5-5, the J gene TRBJ2-3; a possible D gene is TRBD1 (6 bases). V gave up 3 bases and J gave up 0 bases, with 17 bases separating them. Germline V gene data show CDR1 as SGHKS and CDR2 as YYEKEE (reference sequence). The CDR3 has 17 residues. CDR3 DNA: TGTGCCAGCAGCTCGTCCCGGGACACAAGGAGCACAGATACGCAGTATTTT. Translation gives CASSSSRDTRSTDTQYF.

This chain links TRBV11-1 with TRBJ2-1, with 13 bases lining up with TRBD2. CDR1 is SGHAT, CDR2 FQDESV, per germline (reference sequence). Losses at the gene ends were 5 bases for V and 5 bases for J; bases not matched to a gene: 9. The CDR3 extends over 17 amino acids. CDR3 DNA: TGTGCCAGCAGCCCCCGGACTAGCGGGAGTATCCACAATGAGCAGTTCTTC. Amino acid sequence: CASSPRTSGSIHNEQFF.

This chain uses TRBV20-1 with TRBJ2-1; D is uncertain. The V gene lost 1 base and the J gene lost 7 bases, with 14 bases spanning the gap. Germline V gene data show CDR1 as DFQATT and CDR2 as SNEGSKA (reference sequence). The CDR3 runs 14 residues. The CDR3 is CSARVYSQMNEQFF. The CDR3 coding sequence is TGCAGTGCTAGAGTTTACTCACAGATGAATGAGCAGTTCTTC.

This chain joins TRBV27 and TRBJ2-1; possibly TRBD2 for D (5 bases). Germline CDR1 and CDR2: MNHEY and SMNVEV (reference sequence). This CDR3 is 17 amino acids long. V lost 3 bases and J 2 bases, leaving 17 bases between the germline ends. The CDR3 region is CASSFPIRAGTYNEQFF. Written as DNA, the CDR3 is TGTGCCAGCAGTTTCCCCATCCGGGCGGGTACCTACAATGAGCAGTTCTTC.

With respect to this clonotype: With a much larger clone just one base away, this may be a read error. This chain uses TRBV6-1 with TRBJ2-1; D perhaps matches TRBD1 (5 bases). Germline V CDR1 and CDR2: MNHNS, SASEGT. The CDR3 has 13 residues. The V end lost 7 bases, the J end lost 4 bases, and 11 bases lay between the germline ends. The DNA for the CDR3 is TGTGCCAGCACGGCGACAGAATACAATGAGCAGTTCTTC. Amino acids: CASTATEYNEQFF.

This chain joins TRBV10-1 and TRBJ2-7; 7 positions match TRBD2. Germline V CDR1 and CDR2: WNHNN, SYGVQD (reference sequence). The CDR3 runs 18 residues. J lost 2 bases, V lost 3 bases, and 16 bases had no gene match. In DNA form, the CDR3 reads TGCGCCAGCAGTGAATCAAAACCTATGGGGGGGGGAACCTACGAGCAGTACTTC. It encodes CASSESKPMGGGTYEQYF.

This clonotype was seen more than once but under ten times. The rearrangement joins TRBV20-1 to TRBJ1-6, with 7 bases that match TRBD1. The CDR3 runs to 13 residues. Trimming at V came to 5 bases and at J to 7 bases, leaving 5 bases not matched to a gene. From germline, CDR1 is DFQATT and CDR2 SNEGSKA (reference sequence). For the CDR3, the DNA is TGCAGTGCTCCTGGGACAGAAAATTCACCCCTCCACTTT. This sequence encodes CSAPGTENSPLHF.

This clonotype was seen only a few times. The rearrangement joins TRBV5-1 to TRBJ1-1; perhaps TRBD1 as D (5 bases). This CDR3 region has 15 residues. CDR1 is SGHRS and CDR2 is YFSETQ in the germline V gene. Trimming stripped 3 bases from V and 4 bases from J, with 16 bases between. In nucleotides, the CDR3 is TGCGCCAGCAGCTGGGACGTCGATAGGGTCACTGAAGCTTTCTTT. Protein product: CASSWDVDRVTEAFF.

This clonotype was seen a few times. V gene TRBV12-3 or TRBV12-4 combines with J gene TRBJ2-1, with D maybe TRBD1 (6 bases). The CDR3 is made up of 15 amino acids. The V and J ends lost 6 bases and 4 bases respectively, with 16 bases between them. The CDR3 loop is CASRAQGNAYNEQFF. The DNA of the CDR3 is TGTGCCAGCAGGGCACAGGGAAACGCTTACAATGAGCAGTTCTTC.

This clonotype was counted only a few times. The rearrangement links TRBV6-1 to TRBJ1-2; 7 positions match TRBD1. V dropped 7 bases and J dropped 6; count of bases not matched to a gene: 20. CDR1 and CDR2 from the germline V gene are MNHNS and SASEGT. CDR3 length: 17 residues. The CDR3 spells CASTLQSPGTVADGYTF. CDR3 coding DNA: TGTGCCAGCACCCTTCAATCTCCCGGGACAGTTGCTGATGGCTACACCTTC.

This chain joins TRBV6-5 and TRBJ2-7; D uncertain. This CDR3 has 12 amino acids. The germline CDR1 and CDR2 sequences are MNHEY and SVGAGI. Between the trimmed V and J ends, which lost 4 bases and 0 bases, there was a span of 4 bases. Here the CDR3 reads CASSFYSYEQYF. The CDR3 nucleotides are TGTGCCAGCAGTTTCTACTCCTACGAGCAGTACTTC.

The chain employs TRBV3-1 and TRBJ2-2; D possibly corresponds to TRBD2 (5 bases). The CDR3 loop spans 14 amino acids. Germline V gene data show CDR1 as LGHDT and CDR2 as YNNKEL (reference sequence). V was trimmed by 1 base and J by 3 bases, leaving 6 bases between them. CDR3 amino acids: CASSQGTYTGELFF. CDR3 bases: TGTGCCAGCAGCCAAGGGACTTACACCGGGGAGCTGTTTTTT. Supplemented by reference TRBV3-1 and TRBJ2-2, the full variable domain reads DTAVSQTPKYLVTQMGNDKSIKCEQNLGHDTMYWYKQDSKKFLKIMFSYNNKELIINETVPNRFSPKSPDKAHLNLHINSLELGDSAVYFCASSQGTYTGELFFGEGSRLTVL.